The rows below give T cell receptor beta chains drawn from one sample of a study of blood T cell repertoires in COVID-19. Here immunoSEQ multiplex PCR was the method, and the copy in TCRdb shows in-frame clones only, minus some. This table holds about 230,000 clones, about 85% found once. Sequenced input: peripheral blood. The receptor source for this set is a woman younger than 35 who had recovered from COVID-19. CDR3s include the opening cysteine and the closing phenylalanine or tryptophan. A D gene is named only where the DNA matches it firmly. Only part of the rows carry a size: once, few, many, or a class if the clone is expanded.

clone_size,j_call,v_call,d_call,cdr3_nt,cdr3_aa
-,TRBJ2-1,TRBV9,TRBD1,TGTGCCAGCAGCGTACCCGGACAGGGCCACAATGAGCAGTTCTTC,CASSVPGQGHNEQFF
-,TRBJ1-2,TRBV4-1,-,TGCGCCAGCAGCCAAGTACAGGGCGAGATCGTAGGCTACACCTTC,CASSQVQGEIVGYTF
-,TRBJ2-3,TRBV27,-,TGTGCCAGCAGTTTATACGCGGGAAGCACAGATACGCAGTATTTT,CASSLYAGSTDTQYF
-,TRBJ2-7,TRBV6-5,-,TGTGCCAGCAAGTTAAGGGGGACCCCCTGGGAGTACTTC,CASKLRGTPWEYF
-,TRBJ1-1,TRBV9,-,TGTGCCAGCAGCCCATACCCTGGGGCAGATGAAGCTTTCTTT,CASSPYPGADEAFF
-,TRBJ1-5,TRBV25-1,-,TGTGCCAGCAGTAGAGAGCGAGGGCCCCAGCATTTT,CASSRERGPQHF
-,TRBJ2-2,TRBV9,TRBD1,TGTGCCAGCAGCGTAGCAGTGGACAGGGGGAACACCGGGGAGCTGTTTTTT,CASSVAVDRGNTGELFF
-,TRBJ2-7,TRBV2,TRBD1,TGTGCCAGCAGTAGACAGGGTTTCCCTTGGGAGCAGTACTTC,CASSRQGFPWEQYF
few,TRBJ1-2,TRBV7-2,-,TGTGCCAGCAGCTTAGGCGCCGTGGATGGCTACACCTTC,CASSLGAVDGYTF
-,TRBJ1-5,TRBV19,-,TGTGCCAGTAGTATACGCCCTATGCACCTACAGCATTTT,CASSIRPMHLQHF
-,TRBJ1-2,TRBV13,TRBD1,TGTGCCAGCAGCTTGACAGGGACCGACTATGGCTACACCTTC,CASSLTGTDYGYTF
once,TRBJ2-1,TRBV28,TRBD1,TGTGCCAGCAGATCGGACAGGGGGCGAAGCAATGAGCAGTTCTTC,CASRSDRGRSNEQFF
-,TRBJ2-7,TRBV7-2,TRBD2,TGTGCCAGCAGCTTAGCCCCGGGACTAGCAGCCGAGCAGTACTTC,CASSLAPGLAAEQYF
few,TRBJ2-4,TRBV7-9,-,TGTGCCAGCAGCTTAGACGCGGCCAAAAACATTCAGTACTTC,CASSLDAAKNIQYF
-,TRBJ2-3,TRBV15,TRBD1,TGTGCCACCACGACGGGACAGTCAAGCACAGATACGCAGTATTTT,CATTTGQSSTDTQYF
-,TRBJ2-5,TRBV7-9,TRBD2,TGTGCCAGCAGCTTGCCGCCTAGCGGGACCTTAGGGACCCAGTACTTC,CASSLPPSGTLGTQYF
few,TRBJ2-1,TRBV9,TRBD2,TGTGCCAGCAGCCTATTTGGGGCAAGCGGGAGTAACAATGAGCAGTTCTTC,CASSLFGASGSNNEQFF
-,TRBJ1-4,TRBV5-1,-,TGCGCCAGCAGCTTGGAGGCAGGGGTAAATGAAAAACTGTTTTTT,CASSLEAGVNEKLFF
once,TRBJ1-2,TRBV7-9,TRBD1,TGTGCCAGCAGCTTAGACAGGGGAAAGTATGGCTACACCTTC,CASSLDRGKYGYTF
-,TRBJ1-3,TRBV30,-,TGTGCCTGCCTAAACGGGGGGCACTCTGGAAACACCATATATTTT,CACLNGGHSGNTIYF
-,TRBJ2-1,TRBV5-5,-,TGTGCCAGCAGCGTCCTACCGGACACAAAGGATGAGCAGTTCTTC,CASSVLPDTKDEQFF
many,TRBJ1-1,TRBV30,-,TGTGCCTGGACTGTAACAGTGAACACTGAAGCTTTCTTT,CAWTVTVNTEAFF
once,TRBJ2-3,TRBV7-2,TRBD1,TGTGCCAGCAGCCCCAGACAGGGCCGCACAGATACGCAGTATTTT,CASSPRQGRTDTQYF
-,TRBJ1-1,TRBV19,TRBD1,TGTGCCAGTTCCGGACAGGCTTTTGAAGCTTTCTTT,CASSGQAFEAFF
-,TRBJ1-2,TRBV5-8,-,TGTGCCAGCAGCTCCTTCTACCTCCGACGGGGTAACTATGGCTACACCTTC,CASSSFYLRRGNYGYTF
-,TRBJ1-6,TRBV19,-,TGTGCCAGTAGTACCCCCTTGGGGGGGCTGAATTCACCCCTCCACTTT,CASSTPLGGLNSPLHF
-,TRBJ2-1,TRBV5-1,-,TGCGCCAGCAGGGGGTGGGAGTCGGATGAGCAGTTCTTC,CASRGWESDEQFF
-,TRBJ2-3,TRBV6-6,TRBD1,TGTGCCAGCAGAACGGACAGGTTCAGCACAGATACGCAGTATTTT,CASRTDRFSTDTQYF
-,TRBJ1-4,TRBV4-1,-,TGCGCCAGCAGCCTCCGAGCACAGGGAGCGGGGGAAAAACTGTTTTTT,CASSLRAQGAGEKLFF
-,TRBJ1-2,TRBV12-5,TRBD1,TGTGCTAGGATTTGGACAGGGAATAATGGCTACACCTTC,CARIWTGNNGYTF
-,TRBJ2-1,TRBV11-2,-,TGTGCCAGCAGCTTAGGACTCAGATCCCACAATGAGCAGTTCTTC,CASSLGLRSHNEQFF
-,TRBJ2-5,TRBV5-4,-,TGTGCCAGCAGCTTGGCCACAGGGTTCGGGACCCAGTACTTC,CASSLATGFGTQYF
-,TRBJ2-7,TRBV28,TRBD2,TGTGCCAGCAGCCTGGGGACTAGCGGGATGCCCTACGAGCAGTACTTC,CASSLGTSGMPYEQYF
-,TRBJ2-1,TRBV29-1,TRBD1,TGCAGCGTCAGACCGGGGACAGGGGGGGGCTATGAGCAGTTCTTC,CSVRPGTGGGYEQFF
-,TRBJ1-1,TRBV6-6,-,TGTGCCAGCAATCAGGACAGCAACACTGAAGCTTTCTTT,CASNQDSNTEAFF
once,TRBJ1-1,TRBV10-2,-,TGCGCCAGCAGTTTTCAGGGTTCCACTGAAGCTTTCTTT,CASSFQGSTEAFF
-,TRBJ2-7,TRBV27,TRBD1,TGTGCCAGCAGTCTGGGACAGGGTACCTACGAGCAGTACTTC,CASSLGQGTYEQYF
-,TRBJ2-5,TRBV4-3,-,TGCGCCAGCAGCCCTTTACTAGTGGGTGAGACCCAGTACTTC,CASSPLLVGETQYF
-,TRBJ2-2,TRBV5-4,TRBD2,TGTGCCAGCAAGCTTGGACTAGCAGGTCCCTCGAACACCGGGGAGCTGTTTTTT,CASKLGLAGPSNTGELFF
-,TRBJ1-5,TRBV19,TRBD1,TGTGCCAGTAGTGACCTGACAGGGGGCGGTGGTCAGCCCCAGCATTTT,CASSDLTGGGGQPQHF
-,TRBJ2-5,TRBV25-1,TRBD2,TGTGCCAGCAGTGATACTCTTAGCGGGATCCAAGAGACCCAGTACTTC,CASSDTLSGIQETQYF
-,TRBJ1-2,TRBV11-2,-,TGTGCCAGCAGCTTAGGGCAAATTAACTATGGCTACACCTTC,CASSLGQINYGYTF
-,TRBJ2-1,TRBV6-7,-,TGTGCCAGCAGTTACTCGATAGGTACTAACTCCTACAATGAGCAGTTCTTC,CASSYSIGTNSYNEQFF
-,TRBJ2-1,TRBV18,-,TGTGCCAGCTCACCACGGAGGGCAGGGATTACGAGCAATGAGCAGTTCTTC,CASSPRRAGITSNEQFF
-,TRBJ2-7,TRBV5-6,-,TGTGCCAGCAGCCTAACTAGGTTGGACCCGTCCTACGAGCAGTACTTC,CASSLTRLDPSYEQYF
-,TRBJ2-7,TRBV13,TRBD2,TGTGCCAGCAGCTTAGCGGGACTAGCGGGAGGATTAAACTCAACCTACGAGCAGTACTTC,CASSLAGLAGGLNSTYEQYF
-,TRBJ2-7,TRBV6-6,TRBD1,TGTGCCAGCAGTTATAGGGACAGGGGGCGACAGTACTTC,CASSYRDRGRQYF
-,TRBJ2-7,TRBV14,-,TGTGCCAGCAGCCACTTACAGCGGCGGAATCTCGAGCAGTACTTC,CASSHLQRRNLEQYF
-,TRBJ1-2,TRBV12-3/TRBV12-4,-,TGTGCCAGCAGTTGGGGCAATCTCGGCTACACCTTC,CASSWGNLGYTF
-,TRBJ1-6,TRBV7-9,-,TGTGCCAGCAACTCGAGGGCGTCACCCCTCCACTTT,CASNSRASPLHF
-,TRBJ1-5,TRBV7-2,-,TGTGCCAGCAGCTTAGTCCTGGGGCTCGATCAGCCCCAGCATTTT,CASSLVLGLDQPQHF
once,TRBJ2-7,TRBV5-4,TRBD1,TGTGCCAGCAGCTGGGGAATCGATGGGCGGGACAGGGTCGACGAGCAGTACTTC,CASSWGIDGRDRVDEQYF
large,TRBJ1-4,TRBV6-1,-,TGTGCCAGCAGTGAAGGGGGGGGCCAGGTTGAAAAACTGTTTTTT,CASSEGGGQVEKLFF
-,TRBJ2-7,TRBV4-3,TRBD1,TGCGCCAGCAGCCAAGCTCGGGACAGGGGATACGAGCAGTACTTC,CASSQARDRGYEQYF
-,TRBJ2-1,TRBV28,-,TGTGCCAGCAGTTTTGGGGGAGGAGGCAATGAGCAGTTCTTC,CASSFGGGGNEQFF
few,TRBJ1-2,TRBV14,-,TGTGCCAGCACCACTCCGGGGTACTATGGCTACACCTTC,CASTTPGYYGYTF
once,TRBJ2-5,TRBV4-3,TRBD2,TGCGCCAGCAGCCAAGATCCGGGCGGGAGAGTGCGGGAGACCCAGTACTTC,CASSQDPGGRVRETQYF